Presented here are 23 T cell receptor beta chains from one specimen sequenced in a study of blood T cell repertoires in COVID-19. Profiled with immunoSEQ multiplex PCR; TCRdb holds only in-frame clones, not every one. This sample has about 120,000 clones, with about 83% found just once. The sequenced material came from peripheral blood. The receptors were sampled from a woman aged 45-65 years with acute or convalescent COVID-19.

J is TRBJ1-2 and V is TRBV7-9, with 7 bases identical to TRBD1. Per germline, CDR1 SEHNR and CDR2 FQNEAQ (reference sequence). V was pared by 4 bases and J by 7 bases, with 6 bases of the junction left unmatched. CDR3 length equals 13 residues. CDR3 residues: CASSSTGESGYTF. The CDR3, as DNA: TGTGCCAGCAGCTCAACAGGGGAAAGTGGCTACACCTTC.

This chain links TRBV7-2 with TRBJ2-5, with 7 bases that match TRBD2. Germline V gives CDR1 SGHTA, CDR2 FQGNSA. After removal of 4 bases from V and 2 bases from J, the junction contained 4 bases not matched to a gene. This CDR3 is 14 amino acids long. The CDR3 here is CASSSMGGQETQYF. The CDR3 DNA reads TGTGCCAGCAGCTCGATGGGGGGGCAAGAGACCCAGTACTTC.

The chain employs TRBV7-2 and TRBJ1-3; D is perhaps TRBD1 (5 bases). V was trimmed by 5 bases and J by 3 bases, leaving 11 bases between them. There are 14 residues in the CDR3. Germline CDR1 reads SGHTA; CDR2 reads FQGNSA. Written as DNA, the CDR3 is TGTGCCAGCAGCAGGGGCGCGGTTGGAAACACCATATATTTT. Translated, it gives CASSRGAVGNTIYF.

The chain carries TRBV7-2 and TRBJ1-1; D not certain. Germline CDR1 reads SGHTA; CDR2 reads FQGNSA. V was trimmed by 1 base and J by 11 bases, leaving 8 bases between them. This CDR3 has 11 residues. The CDR3 DNA reads TGTGCCAGCAGCTTAGGGCGGCGGGCTTTCTTT. Translated: CASSLGRRAFF.

The V gene is TRBV9, the J gene TRBJ1-6; perhaps TRBD1 as D (5 bases). The CDR3 consists of 14 residues. V shed 4 bases and J shed 4 bases, with 9 bases lying between them. Germline V gene lookup returns CDR1 SGDLS and CDR2 YYNGEE. As DNA, the CDR3 is TGTGCCAGCAGCCCCCAGGGTTATAATTCACCCCTCCACTTT. This sequence encodes CASSPQGYNSPLHF.

J is TRBJ1-1 and V is TRBV12-3 or TRBV12-4, with 8 bases aligning to TRBD1. The V segment lost 6 bases and the J segment 5 bases; nucleotides outside the gene matches: 5. The CDR3 loop spans 13 amino acids. The CDR3 DNA sequence: TGTGCCAGCAGGAAAACAGGGGGGACTGAAGCTTTCTTT. Encoded protein: CASRKTGGTEAFF.

V gene TRBV30 combines with J gene TRBJ1-2; no clear D. The CDR3 length is 12 residues. V was cut by 2 bases and J by 1 base, with 5 bases left in between. CDR1 and CDR2 from the germline V gene are GTSNPN and SVGIG (reference sequence). The CDR3 DNA reads TGTGCCTGGAGTTACAGTAACTATGGCTACACCTTC. It codes for CAWSYSNYGYTF.

This chain connects TRBV7-2 to TRBJ1-2, with 9 positions matching TRBD1. The CDR3 consists of 13 residues. Per germline, CDR1 SGHTA and CDR2 FQGNSA. J was trimmed by 8 bases and V by 7 bases; bases with no gene match: 8. CDR3 sequence (DNA): TGTGCCAGCATAGAAGGGACAGGGCGCGGCTACACCTTC. Translating gives CASIEGTGRGYTF.

This clone was observed a few times. The V gene is TRBV10-3, the J gene TRBJ2-7; the D gene is possibly TRBD1 (7 bases). The CDR3 is 13 residues long. Germline loops: CDR1 ENHRY, CDR2 SYGVKD. V lost 6 bases to trimming and J lost 4 bases, with 13 bases between them. The DNA for the CDR3 is TGTGCCATCAGGGCGGGACAGCCTTACGAGCAGTACTTC. Encoded protein: CAIRAGQPYEQYF.

V usage is TRBV20-1 and J usage is TRBJ1-2, with 8 bases aligning to TRBD1. There are 11 residues in the CDR3. The germline gives CDR1 DFQATT, CDR2 SNEGSKA (reference sequence). V lost 6 bases and J lost 9; bases outside the gene matches: 6. CDR3 sequence: CSAPTGVSYTF. CDR3 nucleotide sequence: TGCAGTGCCCCGACAGGGGTCAGCTACACCTTC.

The V and J genes are TRBV7-8 and TRBJ1-3, with a tentative D call TRBD1 (5 bases). V was pared by 4 bases and J by 3 bases, with 13 bases between. Germline V gene sequence: CDR1 SGHVS, CDR2 FQNEAQ. The CDR3 runs to 15 residues. Here the CDR3 reads CASSSYGGGGNTIYF. In nucleotides, the CDR3 is TGTGCCAGCAGCTCCTACGGGGGTGGTGGAAACACCATATATTTT.

This rearrangement joins TRBV6-5 to TRBJ2-6; no reliable D call. The CDR3 is made up of 15 amino acids. Deletions cut 2 bases from V and 0 bases from J, with 5 bases between. Germline CDR1 and CDR2: MNHEY and SVGAGI. The CDR3 loop is CASSYRSSGANVLTF. Written as DNA, the CDR3 is TGTGCCAGCAGTTACAGGAGCTCTGGGGCCAACGTCCTGACTTTC.

The CDR3: CAISPRVGLDNEKLFF. As DNA, the CDR3 is TGTGCCATCAGTCCCAGGGTTGGTTTGGACAATGAAAAACTGTTTTTT. The chain recombines TRBV10-3 with TRBJ1-4, with D perhaps matching TRBD1 (5 bases). This CDR3 region has 16 residues. Germline V gene lookup returns CDR1 ENHRY and CDR2 SYGVKD. The ends were cut back, 5 bases at V and 5 bases at J, with 18 bases in the middle.

The chain has TRBV7-2 and TRBJ2-2; 12 bases are a match to TRBD2. J lost 0 bases, V lost 3 bases, and 5 bases had no gene match. This CDR3 is built from 18 residues. The germline gives CDR1 SGHTA, CDR2 FQGNSA. The CDR3 nucleotides read TGTGCCAGCAGCTTCTCCGGACTAGCGGGAACGAACACCGGGGAGCTGTTTTTT. It specifies CASSFSGLAGTNTGELFF.

The gene calls are TRBV7-9 and TRBJ2-5; TRBD1 is a possible D gene (7 bases). Per the germline V gene, CDR1 is SEHNR and CDR2 is FQNEAQ (reference sequence). This CDR3 has 15 amino acids. The germline V and J ends were trimmed by 5 bases and 1 base, with 14 bases remaining between them. CDR3 loop: CASSIYRGLQETQYF. In DNA form, the CDR3 reads TGTGCCAGCAGCATATACAGGGGACTCCAAGAGACCCAGTACTTC.

CDR3: CASSGTGTYQPQHF. DNA of the CDR3: TGTGCCAGCAGCGGGACAGGAACGTATCAGCCCCAGCATTTT. V is TRBV6-5 and J is TRBJ1-5; TRBD1 matches at 8 bases. Germline V gives CDR1 MNHEY, CDR2 SVGAGI. This CDR3 spans 14 amino acids. V was clipped by 6 bases and J by 5 bases; unmatched bases: 6.

The chain joins TRBV27 to TRBJ2-1, with 7 positions matching TRBD1. The germline gives CDR1 MNHEY, CDR2 SMNVEV (reference sequence). There are 20 residues in the CDR3. Trimming took 4 bases from V and 0 from J; bases not matched to a gene: 18. In DNA form, the CDR3 reads TGTGCCAGCAGTTCTCAGTCTCCGGGACAGTCTCTGAGCTCCTACAATGAGCAGTTCTTC. Its translation: CASSSQSPGQSLSSYNEQFF.

V gene TRBV9 combines with J gene TRBJ1-6; D may be TRBD1 (5 bases). The CDR3 is 16 residues long. V lost 5 bases and J 5 bases, leaving 17 bases between the germline ends. Germline V CDR1 and CDR2: SGDLS, YYNGEE. The CDR3 here is CASSTSRRGNNSPLHF. The CDR3 DNA sequence: TGTGCCAGCAGTACTAGCCGCCGGGGGAATAATTCACCCCTCCACTTT.

In this sample, this clone turned up a few times. This sequence joins TRBV12-3 or TRBV12-4 and TRBJ1-4, with D tentatively TRBD1 (6 bases). This CDR3 is 12 amino acids long. V dropped 6 bases and J dropped 7 bases, with 9 bases sitting between them. The CDR3 bases are TGTGCCAGCAGATACAGGGTTGAAAAACTGTTTTTT. This gives the protein CASRYRVEKLFF.

Written as DNA, the CDR3 is TGTGCCAGCAGCTGGGAGTTAGCGGGAGGACGCTACAATGAGCAGTTCTTC. It specifies CASSWELAGGRYNEQFF. The chain joins TRBV5-4 to TRBJ2-1; TRBD2 aligns across 10 bases. Germline V gene sequence: CDR1 SGHNT, CDR2 YYREEE (reference sequence). V shed 3 bases and J 3 bases; nucleotides not matched to a gene: 9. The CDR3 covers 17 residues.

CDR3 nucleotides: TGTGCCAGTAGTATATCAAGACAGGGCGCCTATGGCTACACCTTC. Translation: CASSISRQGAYGYTF. The V gene is TRBV19, the J gene TRBJ1-2; 7 bases fit TRBD1. V shed 2 bases, J shed 4 bases, and the junction held 7 bases outside the gene matches. The CDR3 totals 15 residues. Germline V lookup: CDR1 LNHDA, CDR2 SQIVND (reference sequence).

V gene TRBV27 combines with J gene TRBJ1-6; no clear D. Trimming removed 2 bases from V and 11 bases from J, with 16 bases in between. The CDR3 is made up of 15 amino acids. Germline CDR1 MNHEY, CDR2 SMNVEV (reference sequence). In nucleotides, the CDR3 is TGTGCCAGCAGTTTAAGTGCTGGGTATGAGGCACCCCTCCACTTT. This encodes CASSLSAGYEAPLHF.

The chain recombines TRBV3-1 (or the pseudogene TRBV3-2) with TRBJ2-1, with 10 bases lining up with TRBD1. The V gene's germline CDR1 is LGHDT and CDR2 YNNKEL (reference sequence). This CDR3 region has 13 residues. Trimming cost V 3 bases and J 15 bases; bases outside gene matches: 8. This CDR3 is CASSHQGQGVSFF. CDR3 coding DNA: TGTGCCAGCAGCCACCAAGGACAGGGGGTATCGTTCTTC.